This T cell receptor beta chain was recorded in a study of blood T cells in healthy people across ages. This clonotype was observed a handful of times. PCR was performed a second time for roughly 7 to 12 cycles using a sample-barcoded 5' primer and a J-beta primer mix. One entry per CDR3 protein results from TCRdb running MiXCR on the 5' RACE reads. The data contain more than 500,000 distinct CDR3 sequences, 27% of them singletons. V lost 1 base, J lost 9 bases, and 9 bases stayed unmatched. The CDR3 spans 16 residues. The V gene's germline CDR1 is LGHNA and CDR2 YSLEER. The TCR comes from a woman between 70 and 85 years old in good health. What was sequenced was blood. The chain couples TRBV4-3 to TRBJ2-1, with 10 bases identical to TRBD2. This chain's CDR3 is CASSQGSSGGALEQFF. CDR3 nucleotides: TGCGCCAGCAGCCAAGGATCTAGCGGGGGAGCCCTTGAGCAGTTCTTC.